The sequence of this T cell receptor beta chain was determined in a study of shared clonotypes between healthy human individuals. Data came from immunoSEQ multiplex PCR; TCRdb stores just in-frame clones and leaves some out. The data hold about 1,800,000 clones, with approximately 94% observed a single time. Trimming cost V 5 bases and J 4 bases, with 13 bases left between them. The CDR3 consists of 13 residues. Germline values: CDR1 SGHDT, CDR2 YYEEEE. Positively selected for CCR7, the CD45RO-negative cells used as naive CD8 cells excluded terminally differentiated effector memory CD45RA+ cells. Donors, healthy HIV-negative adults, lacked recent acute infections or vaccinations.

The V gene is TRBV5-6, the J gene TRBJ2-7, with a weak D call TRBD1 (6 bases). This sequence originates from a man aged 18 to 29 in good health. Specimen: naive CD8+ T cells sorted from blood. CDR3 sequence reads: CASSTGSRYEQYF. The DNA of the CDR3 is TGTGCCAGCAGTACAGGGTCGCGGTACGAGCAGTACTTC.